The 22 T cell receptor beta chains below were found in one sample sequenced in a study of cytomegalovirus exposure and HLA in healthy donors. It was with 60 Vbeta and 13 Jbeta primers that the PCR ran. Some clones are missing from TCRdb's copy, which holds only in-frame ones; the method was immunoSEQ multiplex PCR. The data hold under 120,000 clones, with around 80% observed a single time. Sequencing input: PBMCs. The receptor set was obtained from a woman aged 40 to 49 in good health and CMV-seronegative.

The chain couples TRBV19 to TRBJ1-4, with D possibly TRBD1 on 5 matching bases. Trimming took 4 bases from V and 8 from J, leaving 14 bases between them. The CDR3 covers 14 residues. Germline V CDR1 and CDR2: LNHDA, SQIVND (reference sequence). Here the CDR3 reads CASSTRRGVEKLFF. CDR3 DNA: TGTGCCAGTAGTACTAGGAGGGGTGTGGAAAAACTGTTTTTT.

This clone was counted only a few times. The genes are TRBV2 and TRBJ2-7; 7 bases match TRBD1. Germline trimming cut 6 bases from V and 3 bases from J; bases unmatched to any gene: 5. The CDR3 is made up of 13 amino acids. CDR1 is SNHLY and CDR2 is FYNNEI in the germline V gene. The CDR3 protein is CASRTGTGYEQYF. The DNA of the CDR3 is TGTGCCAGCAGGACAGGGACGGGCTACGAGCAGTACTTC.

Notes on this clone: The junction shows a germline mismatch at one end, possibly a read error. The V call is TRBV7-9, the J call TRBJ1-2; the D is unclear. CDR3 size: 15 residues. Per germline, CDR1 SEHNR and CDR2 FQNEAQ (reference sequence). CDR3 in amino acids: CSSSLEHSANYGYTF. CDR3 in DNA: TGTTCCAGCAGCTTAGAACATTCAGCTAACTATGGCTACACCTTC.

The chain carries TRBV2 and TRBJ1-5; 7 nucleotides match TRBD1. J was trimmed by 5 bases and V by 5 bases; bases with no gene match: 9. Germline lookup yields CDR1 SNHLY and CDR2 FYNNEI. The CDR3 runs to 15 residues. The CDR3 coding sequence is TGTGCCAGCAGTTGGGGTGAGGGGGCCGATCAGCCCCAGCATTTT. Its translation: CASSWGEGADQPQHF.

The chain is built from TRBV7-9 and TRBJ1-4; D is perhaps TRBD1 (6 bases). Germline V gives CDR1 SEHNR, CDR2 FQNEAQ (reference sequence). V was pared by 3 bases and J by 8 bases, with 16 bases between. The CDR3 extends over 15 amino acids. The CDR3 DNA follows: TGTGCCAGCAGCTTCCCAGGGGACGTTAACGAAAAACTGTTTTTT. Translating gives CASSFPGDVNEKLFF.

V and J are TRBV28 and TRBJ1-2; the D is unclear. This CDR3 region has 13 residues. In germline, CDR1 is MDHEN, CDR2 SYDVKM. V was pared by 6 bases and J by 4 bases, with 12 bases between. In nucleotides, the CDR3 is TGTGCCAGCAGCCTTGGGCGTTCCTATGGCTACACCTTC. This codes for CASSLGRSYGYTF.

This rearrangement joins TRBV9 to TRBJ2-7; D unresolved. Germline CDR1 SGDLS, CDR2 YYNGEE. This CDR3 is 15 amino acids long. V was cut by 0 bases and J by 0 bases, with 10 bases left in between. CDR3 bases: TGTGCCAGCAGCGTAGATGGGCAGGTCTCCTACGAGCAGTACTTC. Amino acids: CASSVDGQVSYEQYF.

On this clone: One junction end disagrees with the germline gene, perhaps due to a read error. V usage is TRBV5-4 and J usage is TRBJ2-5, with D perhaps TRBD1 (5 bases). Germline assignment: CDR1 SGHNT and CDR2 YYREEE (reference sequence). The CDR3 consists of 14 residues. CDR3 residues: CASSPSTAQETQYF. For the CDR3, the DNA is TGCGCCAGCAGCCCCTCGACAGCTCAAGAGACCCAGTACTTC.

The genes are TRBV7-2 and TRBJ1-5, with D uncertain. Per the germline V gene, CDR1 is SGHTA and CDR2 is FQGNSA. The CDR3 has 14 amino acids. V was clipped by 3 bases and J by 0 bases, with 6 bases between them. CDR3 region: CASSLASSNQPQHF. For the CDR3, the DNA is TGTGCCAGCAGCTTGGCCAGTAGCAATCAGCCCCAGCATTTT.

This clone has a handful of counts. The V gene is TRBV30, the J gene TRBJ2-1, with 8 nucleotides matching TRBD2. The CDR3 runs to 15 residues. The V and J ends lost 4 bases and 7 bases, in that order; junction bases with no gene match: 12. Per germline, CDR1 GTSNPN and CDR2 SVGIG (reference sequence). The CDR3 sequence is CAWTVGRAGWNEQFF. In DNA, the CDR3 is TGTGCCTGGACCGTCGGGAGGGCCGGTTGGAATGAGCAGTTCTTC.

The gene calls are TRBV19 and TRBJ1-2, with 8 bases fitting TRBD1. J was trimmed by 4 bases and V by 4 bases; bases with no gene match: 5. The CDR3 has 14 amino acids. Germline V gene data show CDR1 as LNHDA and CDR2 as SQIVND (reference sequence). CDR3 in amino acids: CASSRDRTLYGYTF. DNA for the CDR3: TGTGCCAGTAGTAGGGACAGGACCCTCTATGGCTACACCTTC.

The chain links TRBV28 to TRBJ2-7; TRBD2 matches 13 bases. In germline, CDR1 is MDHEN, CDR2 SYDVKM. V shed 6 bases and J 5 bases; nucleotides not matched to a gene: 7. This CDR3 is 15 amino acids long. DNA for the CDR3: TGTGCCAGCAGCTCCCCCGGACTAGCGGGAGACGAGCAGTACTTC. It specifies CASSSPGLAGDEQYF. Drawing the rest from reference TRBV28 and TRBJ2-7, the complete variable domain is DVKVTQSSRYLVKRTGEKVFLECVQDMDHENMFWYRQDPGLGLRLIYFSYDVKMKEKGDIPEGYSVSREKKERFSLILESASTNQTSMYLCASSSPGLAGDEQYFGPGTRLTVT.

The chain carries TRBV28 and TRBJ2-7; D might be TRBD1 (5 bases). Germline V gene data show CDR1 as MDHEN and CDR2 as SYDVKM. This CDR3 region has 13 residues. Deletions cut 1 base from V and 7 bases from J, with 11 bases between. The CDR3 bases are TGTGCCAGCAGTTTATTCAGGGTGGGAGAGCAGTACTTC. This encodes CASSLFRVGEQYF.

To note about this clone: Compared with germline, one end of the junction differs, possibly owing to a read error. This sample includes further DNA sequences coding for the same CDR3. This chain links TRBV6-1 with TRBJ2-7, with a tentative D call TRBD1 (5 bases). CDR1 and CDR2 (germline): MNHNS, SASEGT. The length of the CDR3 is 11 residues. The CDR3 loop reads CASSGTYEQYF. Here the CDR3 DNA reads TGTGCCAGCAGTGGGACATACGAGCAATACTTC.

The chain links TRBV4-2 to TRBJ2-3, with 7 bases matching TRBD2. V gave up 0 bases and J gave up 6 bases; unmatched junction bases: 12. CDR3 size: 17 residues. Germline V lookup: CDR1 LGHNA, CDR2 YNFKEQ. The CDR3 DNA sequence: TGTGCCAGCAGCCAAGATCCCGCTAGCGGCTCGCGGGATACGCAGTATTTT. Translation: CASSQDPASGSRDTQYF.

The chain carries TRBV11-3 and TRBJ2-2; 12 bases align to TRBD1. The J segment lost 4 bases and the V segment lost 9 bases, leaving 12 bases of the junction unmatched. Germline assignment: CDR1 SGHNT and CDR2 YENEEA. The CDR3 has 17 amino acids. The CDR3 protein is CASEPGQGARGTGELFF. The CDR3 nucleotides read TGTGCCAGTGAGCCGGGACAGGGGGCGCGGGGCACCGGGGAGCTGTTTTTT.

CDR3 sequence: CASSLGGDLQETQYF. The CDR3 DNA follows: TGCGCCAGCAGCTTGGGGGGCGACCTCCAAGAGACCCAGTACTTC. The chain joins TRBV5-1 to TRBJ2-5, with TRBD1 as a possible D gene (5 bases). The germline CDR1 and CDR2 sequences are SGHRS and YFSETQ. This CDR3 spans 15 amino acids. V was cut by 0 bases and J by 1 base, with 10 bases left in between.

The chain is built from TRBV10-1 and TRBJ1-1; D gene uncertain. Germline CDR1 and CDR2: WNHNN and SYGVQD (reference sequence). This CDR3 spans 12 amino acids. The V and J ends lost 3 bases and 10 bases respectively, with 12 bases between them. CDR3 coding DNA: TGCGCCAGCAGTGACGAGGGCCCAGGAGCTTTCTTT. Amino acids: CASSDEGPGAFF.

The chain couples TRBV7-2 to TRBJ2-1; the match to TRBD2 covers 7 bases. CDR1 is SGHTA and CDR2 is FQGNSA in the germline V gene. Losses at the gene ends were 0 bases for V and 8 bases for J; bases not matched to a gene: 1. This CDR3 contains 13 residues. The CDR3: CASSLAGGDEQFF. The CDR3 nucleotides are TGTGCCAGCAGCTTAGCGGGAGGGGATGAGCAGTTCTTC.

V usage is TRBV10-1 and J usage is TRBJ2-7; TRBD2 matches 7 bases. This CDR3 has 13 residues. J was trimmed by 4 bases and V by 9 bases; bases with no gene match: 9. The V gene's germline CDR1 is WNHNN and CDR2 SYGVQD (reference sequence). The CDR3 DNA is TGCGCCAGTTCAGGAGCGGGGATTTACGAGCAGTACTTC. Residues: CASSGAGIYEQYF.

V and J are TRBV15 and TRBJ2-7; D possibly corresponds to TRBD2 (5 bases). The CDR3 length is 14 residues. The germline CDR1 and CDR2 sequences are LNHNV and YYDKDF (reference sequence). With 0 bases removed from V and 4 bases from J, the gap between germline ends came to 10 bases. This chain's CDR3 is CATSRDGSEYEQYF. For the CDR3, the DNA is TGTGCCACCAGCAGAGATGGGAGCGAATACGAGCAGTACTTC.

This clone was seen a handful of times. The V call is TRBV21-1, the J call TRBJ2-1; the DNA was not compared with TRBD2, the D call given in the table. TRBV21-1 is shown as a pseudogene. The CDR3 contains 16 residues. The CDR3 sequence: CASSKESSGEYNEQFF. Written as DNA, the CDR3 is TGTGCCAGCAGCAAAGAATCTAGCGGGGAATACAATGAGCAGTTCTTC.